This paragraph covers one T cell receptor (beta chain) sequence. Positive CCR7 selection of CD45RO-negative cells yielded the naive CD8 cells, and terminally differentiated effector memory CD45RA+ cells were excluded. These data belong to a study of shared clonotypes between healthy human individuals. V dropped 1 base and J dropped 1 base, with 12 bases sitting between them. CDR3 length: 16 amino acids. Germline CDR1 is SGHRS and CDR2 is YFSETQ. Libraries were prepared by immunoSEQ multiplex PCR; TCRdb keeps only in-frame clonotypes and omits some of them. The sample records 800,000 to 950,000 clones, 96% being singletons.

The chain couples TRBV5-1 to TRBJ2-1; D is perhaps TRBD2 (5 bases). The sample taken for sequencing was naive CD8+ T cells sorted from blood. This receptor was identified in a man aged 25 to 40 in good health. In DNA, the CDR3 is TGCGCCAGCAGCTTGTCGGGGTTTGTATCCTACAATGAGCAGTTCTTC. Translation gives CASSLSGFVSYNEQFF.